The 22 T cell receptor beta chains below all came from one sample that was sequenced in a study of response to subunit inactivated influenza vaccine. TCRdb used MiXCR to reprocess the RT-PCR reads, holding one entry per CDR3 protein. The repertoire holds under 950,000 distinct CDR3 sequences, with roughly 20% as singletons. The sample consisted of PBMCs from blood, taken around 5 days after vaccination. The receptors were sampled from a man in his fifties or sixties who received an inactivated influenza vaccine.

The CDR3 DNA follows: TGTGCCAGCGGACCAACCCCAGGATGGGCGAACACCGGGGAGCTGTTTTTT. It codes for CASGPTPGWANTGELFF. The V gene is TRBV6-1, the J gene TRBJ2-2, with D unclear. This CDR3 has 17 residues. Germline lookup yields CDR1 MNHNS and CDR2 SASEGT. V was clipped by 8 bases and J by 0 bases, with 19 bases between them.

J is TRBJ2-7 and V is TRBV5-1, with 9 positions matching TRBD1. The CDR3 runs 14 residues. With 0 bases clipped from V and 5 bases from J, the junction kept 3 bases outside the gene matches. Germline V gene lookup returns CDR1 SGHRS and CDR2 YFSETQ. In nucleotides, the CDR3 is TGCGCCAGCAGCTTGGGGGACAGGGCTCACGAGCAGTACTTC. This gives the protein CASSLGDRAHEQYF.

The CDR3 sequence: CASREGVLETQYF. In DNA form, the CDR3 reads TGTGCCAGCAGGGAGGGGGTCCTGGAGACCCAGTACTTC. V and J are TRBV6-1 and TRBJ2-5; tentatively, D is TRBD1 or TRBD2 (6 bases each). Trimming stripped 6 bases from V and 5 bases from J, with 13 bases between. Germline V gene lookup returns CDR1 MNHNS and CDR2 SASEGT. This CDR3 comprises 13 residues.

This clonotype came up a few times. The chain uses TRBV20-1 and TRBJ2-5; D not resolved. The length of the CDR3 is 12 residues. Germline-derived CDR1 and CDR2 are DFQATT and SNEGSKA (reference sequence). V was pared by 5 bases and J by 5 bases, with 12 bases between. CDR3 protein: CSAPSARETQYF. In nucleotides, the CDR3 is TGCAGTGCTCCCTCGGCACGGGAGACCCAGTACTTC.

In its sample, this clonotype was seen a few times. V usage is TRBV7-2 and J usage is TRBJ2-5, with 10 positions matching TRBD2. The CDR3 runs 17 residues. Germline assignment: CDR1 SGHTA and CDR2 FQGNSA. V shed 1 base and J 2 bases; nucleotides not matched to a gene: 7. The CDR3 DNA reads as TGTGCCAGCAGCTTAGGCCCTAGCGGGAGTGTACAAGAGACCCAGTACTTC. It translates to CASSLGPSGSVQETQYF.

The genes are TRBV6-2 or TRBV6-3 and TRBJ2-5; the D is unclear. This CDR3 contains 14 residues. V was pared by 7 bases and J by 4 bases, with 16 bases between. Germline CDR1 reads MNHEY; CDR2 reads SVGEGT. As DNA, the CDR3 is TGTGCCAGCATACGGAGACAACAAGGAGAGACCCAGTACTTC. Translating it yields CASIRRQQGETQYF.

This sequence joins TRBV20-1 and TRBJ1-5; 10 bases map to TRBD1. The ends lost 5 bases at V and 6 bases at J; junction bases unmatched: 7. There are 14 residues in the CDR3. The germline V gene has CDR1 DFQATT and CDR2 SNEGSKA (reference sequence). The CDR3 sequence is CSAGQGDGGQPQHF. In nucleotides, the CDR3 is TGCAGTGCTGGACAGGGGGATGGTGGTCAGCCCCAGCATTTT.

The chain combines TRBV6-5 with TRBJ2-7; D might be TRBD2 (5 bases). The CDR3 loop spans 16 amino acids. Germline-derived CDR1 and CDR2 are MNHEY and SVGAGI. Trimming took off 0 bases at V and 2 bases at J, with 14 bases between the two ends. The CDR3 reads CASSYSRTPSPYEQYF. CDR3 DNA sequence: TGTGCCAGCAGTTACTCTCGGACTCCCAGCCCCTACGAGCAGTACTTC.

This clonotype came up once. This sequence joins TRBV6-2 or TRBV6-3 and TRBJ2-1, with TRBD2 matching 10 bases. The CDR3 consists of 15 residues. Germline V lookup: CDR1 MNHEY, CDR2 SVGEGT. The junction had 5 bases not matched to a gene; V was cut back by 6 bases and J by 3 bases. CDR3 in DNA: TGTGCCAGCAGGATGGGACTAGCGAACTACAATGAGCAGTTCTTC. This translates into CASRMGLANYNEQFF.

The gene calls are TRBV20-1 and TRBJ2-5; 9 nucleotides align to TRBD2. The ends lost 0 bases at V and 5 bases at J; junction bases unmatched: 4. This CDR3 has 14 amino acids. Germline V CDR1 and CDR2: DFQATT, SNEGSKA (reference sequence). The CDR3 DNA sequence: TGCAGTGCTAGAGATGCCAGCGGGAGGGAGACCCAGTACTTC. Its protein product is CSARDASGRETQYF.

The table lists this clonotype with many counts. The chain carries TRBV7-2 and TRBJ2-5; the D is unclear. Germline V lookup: CDR1 SGHTA, CDR2 FQGNSA. The germline V and J ends were trimmed by 4 bases and 3 bases, with 12 bases remaining between them. The CDR3 length is 14 residues. The CDR3 protein is CASSSATMKETQYF. For the CDR3, the DNA is TGTGCCAGCAGCTCCGCCACTATGAAAGAGACCCAGTACTTC. The complete variable domain, with remaining parts taken from reference TRBV7-2 and TRBJ2-5, reads GAGVSQSPSNKVTEKGKDVELRCDPISGHTALYWYRQSLGQGLEFLIYFQGNSAPDKSGLPSDRFSAERTGGSVSTLTIQRTQQEDSAVYLCASSSATMKETQYFGPGTRLLVL.

This clonotype was observed a few times. The chain has TRBV29-1 and TRBJ2-7; TRBD1 or TRBD2 may be the D gene (6 bases each). Germline-derived CDR1 and CDR2 are SQVTM and ANQGSEA. Trimming left V 1 base short and J 5 bases short, with 24 bases between. The CDR3 extends over 17 amino acids. The CDR3 loop is CSVEGVPGAISRNEQYF. CDR3 DNA sequence: TGCAGCGTTGAAGGCGTCCCGGGGGCCATATCCCGAAACGAGCAGTACTTC.

This clonotype was picked up a small number of times. The chain has TRBV9 and TRBJ2-1; 16 bases are shared with TRBD2. This CDR3 region has 16 residues. Germline CDR1 is SGDLS and CDR2 is YYNGEE. The V segment lost 3 bases and the J segment 8 bases; nucleotides outside the gene matches: 5. The chain's CDR3 is CASSGGLAGGRDEQFF. The CDR3 nucleotides are TGTGCCAGCAGCGGGGGACTAGCGGGAGGGCGAGATGAGCAGTTCTTC.

This clonotype has only a few counts. V gene TRBV10-3 combines with J gene TRBJ2-6; perhaps TRBD1 as D (6 bases). Trimming took off 11 bases at V and 2 bases at J, with 13 bases between the two ends. CDR1 is ENHRY and CDR2 is SYGVKD in the germline V gene. The CDR3 is 14 residues long. CDR3 sequence reads: CASQGLTGANVLTF. The CDR3 region has the DNA TGTGCCTCCCAGGGGCTTACTGGGGCCAACGTCCTGACTTTC.

V and J are TRBV6-5 and TRBJ2-5; D is possibly TRBD2 (6 bases). The CDR3 length is 14 residues. Germline V lookup: CDR1 MNHEY, CDR2 SVGAGI. Trimming left V 0 bases short and J 4 bases short, with 9 bases between. The CDR3 nucleotides read TGTGCCAGCAGTTACTCGACCGGGGGAGAGACCCAGTACTTC. This translates into CASSYSTGGETQYF.

This chain joins TRBV30 and TRBJ2-7; 7 positions agree with TRBD1. This CDR3 is 14 amino acids long. Trimming removed 4 bases from V and 1 base from J; junction bases left unmatched: 7. Germline V gene sequence: CDR1 GTSNPN, CDR2 SVGIG (reference sequence). The CDR3 nucleotides are TGTGCCTGGATGAACAGGGGCGCATCCTACGAGCAGTACTTC. Translated: CAWMNRGASYEQYF.

The count of this clonotype is one. This chain uses TRBV28 with TRBJ1-5, with D maybe TRBD1 (6 bases). The CDR3 sequence is 15 residues long. The V end lost 2 bases, the J end lost 2 bases, and 10 bases lay between the germline ends. Germline V gene sequence: CDR1 MDHEN, CDR2 SYDVKM. CDR3 in amino acids: CASSLGHRGNQPQHF. CDR3 DNA: TGTGCCAGCAGTTTAGGGCACAGGGGCAATCAGCCCCAGCATTTT.

V gene TRBV18 combines with J gene TRBJ2-7; 9 bases are a match to TRBD1. With 6 bases clipped from V and 4 bases from J, the junction kept 10 bases outside the gene matches. Germline-derived CDR1 and CDR2 are KGHSH and LQKENI. The CDR3 is 15 residues long. CDR3 residues: CASSLRDRDTYEQYF. In DNA form, the CDR3 reads TGTGCCAGCTCGCTCCGGGACAGGGACACTTACGAGCAGTACTTC.

This clonotype was seen repeatedly, ten times or more. The gene calls are TRBV12-3 or TRBV12-4 and TRBJ2-7; D not resolved. The CDR3 contains 13 residues. V was shortened by 6 bases and J by 1 base, with 10 bases between the two germline ends. CDR3 loop: CASRPSQSYEQYF. Here the CDR3 DNA reads TGTGCCAGCAGGCCCAGTCAATCCTACGAGCAGTACTTC.

The rearrangement uses TRBV7-8 and TRBJ2-1; perhaps TRBD1 as D (6 bases). Germline V lookup: CDR1 SGHVS, CDR2 FQNEAQ. The CDR3 runs to 14 residues. V lost 3 bases to trimming and J lost 7 bases, with 13 bases between them. The CDR3 protein is CASSLRTELNEQFF. For the CDR3, the DNA is TGTGCCAGCAGCTTGAGGACAGAGTTGAATGAGCAGTTCTTC.

The chain joins TRBV24-1 to TRBJ2-3, with D perhaps TRBD1 or TRBD2 (5 bases each). The germline V gene encodes CDR1 KGHDR and CDR2 SFDVKD. The CDR3 spans 17 residues. Trimming pared 3 bases from V and 1 base from J, leaving 16 bases between. Here the CDR3 reads CATSDPRGAGGTDTQYF. For the CDR3, the DNA is TGTGCCACCAGTGATCCTCGTGGGGCCGGGGGCACAGATACGCAGTATTTT.

A few counts support this clonotype. The rearrangement uses TRBV4-2 and TRBJ1-3; D ambiguous. CDR1 and CDR2 (germline): LGHNA, YNFKEQ. V shed 4 bases and J shed 0 bases, with 10 bases lying between them. The CDR3 length is 15 residues. This chain's CDR3 is CASSRDTSSGNTIYF. In DNA form, the CDR3 reads TGTGCCAGCAGCCGCGACACGAGCTCTGGAAACACCATATATTTT.